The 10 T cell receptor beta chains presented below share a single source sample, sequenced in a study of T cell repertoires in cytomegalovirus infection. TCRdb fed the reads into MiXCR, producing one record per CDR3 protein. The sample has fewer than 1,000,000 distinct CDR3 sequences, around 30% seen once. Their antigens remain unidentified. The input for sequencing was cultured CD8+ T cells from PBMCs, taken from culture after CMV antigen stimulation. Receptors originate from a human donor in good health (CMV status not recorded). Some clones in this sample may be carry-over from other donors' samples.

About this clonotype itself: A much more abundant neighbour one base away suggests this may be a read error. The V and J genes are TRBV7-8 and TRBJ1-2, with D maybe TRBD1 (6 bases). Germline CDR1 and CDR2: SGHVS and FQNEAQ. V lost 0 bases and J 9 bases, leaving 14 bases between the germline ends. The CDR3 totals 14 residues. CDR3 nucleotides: TGTGCCAGCAGCTTAGCAGGGGGGAATAATAGCTACACCTTC. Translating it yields CASSLAGGNNSYTF.

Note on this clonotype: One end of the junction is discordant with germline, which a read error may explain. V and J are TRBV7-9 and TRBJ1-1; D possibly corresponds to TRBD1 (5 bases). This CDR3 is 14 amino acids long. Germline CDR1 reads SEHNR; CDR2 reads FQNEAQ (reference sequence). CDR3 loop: CTSSREGLNTEAFF. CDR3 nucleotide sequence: TGTACCAGCAGCCGGGAGGGGTTGAACACTGAAGCTTTCTTT.

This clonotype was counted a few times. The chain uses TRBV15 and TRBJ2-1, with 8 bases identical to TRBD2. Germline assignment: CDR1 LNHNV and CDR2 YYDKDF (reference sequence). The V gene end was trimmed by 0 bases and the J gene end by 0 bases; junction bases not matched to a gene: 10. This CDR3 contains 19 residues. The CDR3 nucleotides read TGTGCCACCAGCAGAGATCCGTGGGTAGCGGGGAGCTCCTACAATGAGCAGTTCTTC. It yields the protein CATSRDPWVAGSSYNEQFF.

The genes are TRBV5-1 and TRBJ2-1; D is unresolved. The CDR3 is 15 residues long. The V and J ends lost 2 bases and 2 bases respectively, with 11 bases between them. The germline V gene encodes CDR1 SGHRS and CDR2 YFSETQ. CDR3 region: CASSLSPTAYNEQFF. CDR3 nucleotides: TGCGCCAGCAGCTTATCTCCGACCGCCTACAATGAGCAGTTCTTC.

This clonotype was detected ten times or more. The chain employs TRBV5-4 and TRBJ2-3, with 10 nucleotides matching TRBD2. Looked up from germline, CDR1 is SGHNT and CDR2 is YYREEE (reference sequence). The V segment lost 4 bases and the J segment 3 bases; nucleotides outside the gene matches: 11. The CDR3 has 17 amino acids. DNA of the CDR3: TGTGCCAGCAGCGCTATCCCTAGCGGGGGTTGGACAGATACGCAGTATTTT. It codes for CASSAIPSGGWTDTQYF.

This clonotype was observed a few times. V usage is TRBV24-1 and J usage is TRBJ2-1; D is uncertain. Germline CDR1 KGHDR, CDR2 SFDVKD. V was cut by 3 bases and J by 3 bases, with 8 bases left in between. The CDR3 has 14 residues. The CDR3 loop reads CATSDGWDYNEQFF. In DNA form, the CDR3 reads TGTGCCACCAGTGATGGTTGGGACTACAATGAGCAGTTCTTC.

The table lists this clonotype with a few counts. The chain's CDR3 is CASSQAPGTSYEQYV. The CDR3 nucleotides are TGCGCCAGCAGCCAAGCCCCGGGGACCTCCTACGAGCAGTACGTC. The V call is TRBV4-1, the J call TRBJ2-7, with D perhaps given as TRBD1 or TRBD2 (5 bases each). There are 15 residues in the CDR3. CDR1 is MGHRA, CDR2 YSYEKL, per germline. V was shortened by 1 base and J by 0 bases, with 10 bases between the two germline ends.

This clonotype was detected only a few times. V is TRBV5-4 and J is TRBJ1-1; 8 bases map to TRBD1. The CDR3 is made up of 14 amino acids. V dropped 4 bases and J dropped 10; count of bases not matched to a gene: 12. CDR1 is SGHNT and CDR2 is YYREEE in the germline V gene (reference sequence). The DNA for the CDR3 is TGTGCCAGCAGCCGAACGACAGGGGTTGCGGGAGCTTTCTTT. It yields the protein CASSRTTGVAGAFF.

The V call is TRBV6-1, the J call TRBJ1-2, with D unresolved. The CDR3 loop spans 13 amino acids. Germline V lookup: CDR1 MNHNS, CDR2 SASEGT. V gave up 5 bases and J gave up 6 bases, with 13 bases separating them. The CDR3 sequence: CASSPDPVDGYTF. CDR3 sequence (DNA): TGTGCCAGCAGTCCCGACCCGGTCGATGGCTACACCTTC.

CDR3 loop: CASSSSPGDGASGANVLTF. In DNA form, the CDR3 reads TGTGCCAGCAGCTCCTCCCCCGGGGACGGCGCATCTGGGGCCAACGTCCTGACTTTC. This rearrangement joins TRBV12-3 or TRBV12-4 to TRBJ2-6; D may correspond to TRBD1 or TRBD2 (5 bases each). V lost 6 bases and J lost 1, with 22 bases in between. This CDR3 is 19 amino acids long.